This record looks at one TCR beta chain sequence and its context. The data were taken from a study of shared clonotypes between healthy human individuals. Here immunoSEQ multiplex PCR was the method, and the copy in TCRdb shows in-frame clones only, minus some. The data contain about 2.4 million clones, over 85% of them singletons. J was trimmed by 4 bases and V by 5 bases; bases with no gene match: 8. The CDR3 has 16 amino acids. Germline V gives CDR1 SGHAT, CDR2 FQDESV (reference sequence). The sample comprised naive CD4+ T cells from PBMCs. As to subset: CD45RA+ positively selected. The J gene is TRBJ2-1, the V gene TRBV11-1; 10 bases agree with TRBD2. The receptor was derived from a man younger than 35 in good health. Some clones in this sample may be carry-over from other donors' samples. Written as DNA, the CDR3 is TGTGCCAGCAGCACCCGGACTAGCGGATTTTACAATGAGCAGTTCTTC. Translating gives CASSTRTSGFYNEQFF.